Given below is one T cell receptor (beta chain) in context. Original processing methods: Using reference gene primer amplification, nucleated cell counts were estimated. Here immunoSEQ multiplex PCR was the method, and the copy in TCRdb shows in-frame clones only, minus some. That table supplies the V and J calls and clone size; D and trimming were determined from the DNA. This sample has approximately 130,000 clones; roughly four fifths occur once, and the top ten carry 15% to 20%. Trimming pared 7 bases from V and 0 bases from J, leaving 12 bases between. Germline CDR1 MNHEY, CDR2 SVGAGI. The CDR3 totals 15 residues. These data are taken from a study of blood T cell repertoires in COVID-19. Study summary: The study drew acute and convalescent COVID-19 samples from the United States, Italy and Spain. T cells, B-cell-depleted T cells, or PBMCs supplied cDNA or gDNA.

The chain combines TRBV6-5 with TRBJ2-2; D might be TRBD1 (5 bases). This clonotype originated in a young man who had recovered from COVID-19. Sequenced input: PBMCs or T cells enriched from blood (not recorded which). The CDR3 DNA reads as TGTGCCAGCACCAAGGGGTCAGCGAACACCGGGGAGCTGTTTTTT. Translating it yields CASTKGSANTGELFF.